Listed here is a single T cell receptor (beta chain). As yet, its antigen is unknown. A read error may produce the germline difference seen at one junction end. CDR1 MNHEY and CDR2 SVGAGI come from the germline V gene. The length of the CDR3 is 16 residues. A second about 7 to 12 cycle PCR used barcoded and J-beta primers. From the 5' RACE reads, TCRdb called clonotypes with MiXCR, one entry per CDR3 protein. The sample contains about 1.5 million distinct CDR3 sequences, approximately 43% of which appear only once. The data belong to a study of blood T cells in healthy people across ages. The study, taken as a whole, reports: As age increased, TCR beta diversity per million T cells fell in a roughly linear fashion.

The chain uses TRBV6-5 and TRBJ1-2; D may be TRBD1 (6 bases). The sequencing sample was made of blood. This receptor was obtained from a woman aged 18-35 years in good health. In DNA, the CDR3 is TGTGCCAGCAGTTACCTAGGGGCAGGGGAAAACTATGGCTGCACCTTC. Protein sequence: CASSYLGAGENYGCTF.